The present T cell receptor beta chain was sequenced within a study of cytomegalovirus exposure and HLA in healthy donors. Regarding the study as a whole: Productive rates of about 90% or about 30% were seen for most TCR beta V segments in an earlier analysis. The study recorded over 150 TCR beta chains that were cytomegalovirus-associated. Associated with HLA alleles at 0.05 false discovery rate in a later analysis were 17,000 or so TCR beta sequences. Certain sequence variants were highly shared and formed a cluster, and this cluster was likely a sequencing artifact.

60 Vbeta and 13 Jbeta primers were used in PCR. This table comes from immunoSEQ multiplex PCR, and its TCRdb copy is limited to in-frame clones, with some not included. The sample shows 100,000 to 150,000 clones, 65% to 75% of them seen only once. Germline CDR1 SGDLS, CDR2 YYNGEE. Deletions cut 0 bases from V and 0 bases from J, with 9 bases between. This CDR3 contains 15 residues. About this clone: Its antigen is still unknown.

Sequencing used PBMCs. The chain carries TRBV9 and TRBJ1-1; maybe TRBD1 (5 bases). The sequence derives from a woman between 50 and 59 years old in good health and CMV-seropositive. CDR3 nucleotide sequence: TGTGCCAGCAGCGTAGCTCCAGGGCTGAACACTGAAGCTTTCTTT. This codes for CASSVAPGLNTEAFF.